One sample yielded the 21 T cell receptor beta chains listed below, sequenced in a study of T-cell reconstitution after alpha-beta-depleted transplantation in children. TCRbeta library preparation incorporated unique molecular identifiers. TCRdb called the PCR reads again in MiXCR, with one record for every CDR3 protein. This sample has roughly 220,000 distinct CDR3 sequences, with around 12% found just once. Sequencing was performed on PBMCs from the stem cell graft donor, taken from the stem cell graft. The receptors here all came from a human donor who donated a stem cell graft to a child with acute lymphoblastic leukemia.

This clonotype was detected ten times or more. V is TRBV11-2 and J is TRBJ1-1; TRBD1 is a possible D gene (5 bases). The CDR3 has 14 residues. The germline CDR1 and CDR2 sequences are SGHAT and FQNNGV. Trimming pared 5 bases from V and 5 bases from J, leaving 15 bases between. Here the CDR3 reads CASSVRGRWTEAFF. CDR3 nucleotide sequence: TGTGCCAGCAGCGTCCGGGGGAGGTGGACTGAAGCTTTCTTT.

This clonotype was seen ten or more times. The genes are TRBV28 and TRBJ2-1; the match to TRBD2 covers 8 bases. V was pared by 3 bases and J by 7 bases, with 14 bases of the junction left unmatched. Germline CDR1 reads MDHEN; CDR2 reads SYDVKM. The CDR3 sequence is 17 residues long. The CDR3 region is CASSFLRDGRVWNEQFF. The CDR3 bases are TGTGCCAGCAGTTTCCTCCGGGACGGGAGGGTTTGGAATGAGCAGTTCTTC.

Worth noting for this clonotype: A single base separates this from a much larger clone, so it may be a read error. The chain combines TRBV5-1 with TRBJ1-5; no firm D call. Germline V CDR1 and CDR2: SGHRS, YFSETQ. This CDR3 contains 13 residues. CDR3 nucleotide sequence: TGCGCCAGCAGCTGGAAGGGCAATCAGGCCCAGCATTTT. It codes for CASSWKGNQAQHF.

This clonotype was seen at least ten times. V is TRBV30 and J is TRBJ2-5, with TRBD1 identical over 8 bases. V was pared by 7 bases and J by 4 bases, with 5 bases of the junction left unmatched. Per germline, CDR1 GTSNPN and CDR2 SVGIG (reference sequence). The CDR3 is 12 amino acids. In nucleotides, the CDR3 is TGTGCCTCAAGGACAGGGTTAGAGACCCAGTACTTC. Amino acid sequence: CASRTGLETQYF.

This clonotype was detected many times. V is TRBV24-1 and J is TRBJ2-5, with D unclear. V lost 7 bases and J 4 bases, leaving 15 bases between the germline ends. CDR3 length: 14 residues. Germline-derived CDR1 and CDR2 are KGHDR and SFDVKD. CDR3 nucleotide sequence: TGTGCCACCAGCCAACCCGGGTTAGCAGAGACCCAGTACTTC. This sequence encodes CATSQPGLAETQYF.

This clonotype was picked up many times. The chain has TRBV5-6 and TRBJ2-1; TRBD2 aligns across 14 bases. The V and J ends lost 4 bases and 5 bases, in that order; junction bases with no gene match: 14. The germline gives CDR1 SGHDT, CDR2 YYEEEE. This CDR3 spans 19 amino acids. The CDR3 loop reads CASSHRLAGGPPKNNEQFF. Here the CDR3 DNA reads TGTGCCAGCAGCCATCGACTAGCGGGAGGGCCCCCTAAAAACAATGAGCAGTTCTTC.

This clonotype was seen repeatedly, ten times or more. This chain connects TRBV28 to TRBJ1-5; the D gene is possibly TRBD1 (6 bases). Germline CDR1 and CDR2: MDHEN and SYDVKM. V dropped 7 bases and J dropped 7 bases, with 17 bases sitting between them. The CDR3 is made up of 14 amino acids. DNA for the CDR3: TGTGCCAGCACCCTACAGGGCCCAGGGCAGCCCCAGCATTTT. Encoded protein: CASTLQGPGQPQHF. Combining the CDR3 with reference TRBV28 and TRBJ1-5 gives the whole variable domain DVKVTQSSRYLVKRTGEKVFLECVQDMDHENMFWYRQDPGLGLRLIYFSYDVKMKEKGDIPEGYSVSREKKERFSLILESASTNQTSMYLCASTLQGPGQPQHFGDGTRLSIL.

This clonotype was observed many times. This chain links TRBV5-1 with TRBJ2-2; D possibly matches TRBD1 or TRBD2 (5 bases each). CDR1 and CDR2 from the germline V gene are SGHRS and YFSETQ. Deletions cut 0 bases from V and 6 bases from J, with 15 bases between. The CDR3 has 16 amino acids. The CDR3 DNA follows: TGCGCCAGCAGCTTGGCCCGGGGCCCTTCATCCGGGGAGCTGTTTTTT. Amino acid sequence: CASSLARGPSSGELFF.

This clonotype was seen many times. J is TRBJ2-7 and V is TRBV9; TRBD2 agrees at 11 bases. This CDR3 spans 15 amino acids. The J segment lost 1 base and the V segment lost 5 bases, leaving 5 bases of the junction unmatched. From germline, CDR1 is SGDLS and CDR2 YYNGEE. The CDR3 spells CASSLSGRGSYEQYF. CDR3 coding DNA: TGTGCCAGCAGTCTTAGCGGGAGGGGGTCCTACGAGCAGTACTTC.

This clonotype was detected only a few times. V is TRBV10-2 and J is TRBJ2-1; 9 nucleotides match TRBD2. The germline V gene encodes CDR1 WSHSY and CDR2 SAAADI. Trimming took 2 bases from V and 8 from J; bases not matched to a gene: 7. CDR3 size: 15 residues. In DNA, the CDR3 is TGCGCCAGCAGTGAGGTACTAGCGGGTTTGTATGAGCAGTTCTTC. Its translation is CASSEVLAGLYEQFF.

This clonotype was counted many times. Here the CDR3 DNA reads TGTGCCATCAGTCTGGACAACTCTGGAAACACCATATATTTT. Encoded protein: CAISLDNSGNTIYF. The rearrangement uses TRBV10-3 and TRBJ1-3, with D tentatively TRBD1 (5 bases). This CDR3 region has 14 residues. The germline V gene encodes CDR1 ENHRY and CDR2 SYGVKD. Between the trimmed V and J ends, which lost 5 bases and 0 bases, there was a span of 8 bases.

The count of this clonotype is one. The chain carries TRBV20-1 and TRBJ1-2; D may be TRBD1 (6 bases). Trimming removed 1 base at V and 0 bases at J, with 15 bases between. Germline lookup yields CDR1 DFQATT and CDR2 SNEGSKA (reference sequence). The CDR3 extends over 16 amino acids. CDR3 loop: CSARVITGSSNYGYTF. The CDR3 region has the DNA TGCAGTGCTAGAGTGATAACAGGGTCGTCTAACTATGGCTACACCTTC.

There are many counts of this clonotype. This chain links TRBV12-3 or TRBV12-4 with TRBJ1-3; D is uncertain. The CDR3 contains 15 residues. V was cut by 1 base and J by 4 bases, with 11 bases left in between. The CDR3 spells CASSLDLGSGNTIYF. The CDR3 DNA reads TGTGCCAGCAGTTTAGACTTGGGCAGCGGAAACACCATATATTTT.

V usage is TRBV29-1 and J usage is TRBJ2-1, with unresolved D. CDR3 size: 13 residues. CDR1 SQVTM and CDR2 ANQGSEA come from the germline V gene. Trimming removed 6 bases at V and 3 bases at J, with 12 bases between. CDR3 in amino acids: CSVMGSGYNEQFF. As DNA, the CDR3 is TGCAGCGTGATGGGTTCCGGCTACAATGAGCAGTTCTTC.

The chain employs TRBV28 and TRBJ2-1, with 8 bases matching TRBD2. J was trimmed by 13 bases and V by 6 bases; bases with no gene match: 11. This CDR3 is built from 13 residues. Germline V gene lookup returns CDR1 MDHEN and CDR2 SYDVKM. In nucleotides, the CDR3 is TGTGCCAGCAGGCGGACGAATCGGGGGGGTCAGTTCTTC. Amino acid sequence: CASRRTNRGGQFF.

The chain couples TRBV4-3 to TRBJ1-2; D not resolved. Germline V gene data show CDR1 as LGHNA and CDR2 as YSLEER. The CDR3 consists of 12 residues. Trimming stripped 1 base from V and 3 bases from J, with 3 bases between. The CDR3 region has the DNA TGCGCCAGCAGCCAAGCTGACTATGGCTACACCTTC. Its protein product is CASSQADYGYTF.

This clonotype was seen many times. The chain combines TRBV9 with TRBJ2-2, with 7 positions matching TRBD2. Looked up from germline, CDR1 is SGDLS and CDR2 is YYNGEE. The CDR3 is made up of 16 amino acids. V lost 0 bases, J lost 5 bases, and 7 bases stayed unmatched. CDR3 sequence: CASSVESGALTGELFF. CDR3 DNA: TGTGCCAGCAGCGTAGAGAGCGGGGCTCTGACCGGGGAGCTGTTTTTT.

This clonotype was observed at least ten times. This sequence joins TRBV4-3 and TRBJ1-1, with 8 bases fitting TRBD1. CDR3 length: 14 residues. The V and J ends lost 0 bases and 4 bases, in that order; junction bases with no gene match: 1. Germline values: CDR1 LGHNA, CDR2 YSLEER. Here the CDR3 DNA reads TGCGCCAGCAGCCAAGAGACAGGGGTCACTGAAGCTTTCTTT. Protein sequence: CASSQETGVTEAFF.

This clonotype occurred many times. V usage is TRBV4-3 and J usage is TRBJ1-2, with D perhaps TRBD1 (6 bases). Germline values: CDR1 LGHNA, CDR2 YSLEER. The CDR3 is made up of 16 amino acids. Between the trimmed V and J ends, which lost 0 bases and 5 bases, there was a span of 16 bases. The CDR3 spells CASSQEMIQGFYGYTF. The CDR3, as DNA: TGCGCCAGCAGCCAAGAGATGATCCAGGGGTTTTATGGCTACACCTTC.

This clonotype was counted only a few times. This chain uses TRBV11-1 with TRBJ2-3; 12 bases are shared with TRBD2. The CDR3 is made up of 19 amino acids. V gave up 5 bases and J gave up 4 bases; unmatched junction bases: 16. Germline CDR1 is SGHAT and CDR2 is FQDESV (reference sequence). This CDR3 is CASSARRTSGIVRPDTQYF. CDR3 in DNA: TGTGCCAGCAGCGCCCGGCGGACTAGCGGGATCGTGCGGCCAGATACGCAGTATTTT.

The sample holds a few counts of this clonotype. The V and J genes are TRBV27 and TRBJ2-5, with TRBD2 matching 12 bases. Per the germline V gene, CDR1 is MNHEY and CDR2 is SMNVEV (reference sequence). Trimming took 3 bases from V and 4 from J; bases not matched to a gene: 3. This CDR3 is 15 amino acids long. CDR3 region: CASSFRGLAGETQYF. The CDR3 region has the DNA TGTGCCAGCAGTTTCAGGGGACTAGCGGGAGAGACCCAGTACTTC.